The 21 T cell receptor beta chains reported below all come from one sample, sequenced in a study of neoadjuvant nivolumab and ipilimumab in lung cancer. Sequenced by immunoSEQ multiplex PCR; TCRdb stores in-frame clones only, minus some. The sample lists 15,000 to 20,000 clones, almost 80% seen once, with 9% in the top ten. This material consisted of tumor tissue, taken after neoadjuvant nivolumab, alone or with ipilimumab, at or shortly before surgery. The receptors shown here come from an adult with non-small cell lung cancer.

CDR3 amino acids: CASSGTRDRGPKNIQYF. The CDR3 DNA follows: TGTGCCAGCAGCGGAACCCGGGACAGGGGACCCAAAAACATTCAGTACTTC. The chain employs TRBV7-9 and TRBJ2-4; 10 bases line up with TRBD1. CDR1 is SEHNR, CDR2 FQNEAQ, per germline (reference sequence). This CDR3 has 17 amino acids. The V gene end was trimmed by 5 bases and the J gene end by 2 bases; junction bases not matched to a gene: 9.

The J gene is TRBJ1-1, the V gene TRBV11-3; D remains unclear. Trimming removed 1 base at V and 5 bases at J, with 8 bases between. This CDR3 spans 13 amino acids. Germline-derived CDR1 and CDR2 are SGHNT and YENEEA. The CDR3 nucleotides are TGTGCCAGCAGCTTAGGGCAGTCGACTGAAGCTTTCTTT. It yields the protein CASSLGQSTEAFF.

The chain links TRBV5-6 to TRBJ1-6; tentative D call: TRBD1 (5 bases). V lost 2 bases and J lost 10, with 19 bases in between. The V gene's germline CDR1 is SGHDT and CDR2 YYEEEE. The CDR3 sequence is 16 residues long. DNA for the CDR3: TGTGCCAGCAGCTTTCGCGGGACCGGAACCTACTCACCCCTCCACTTT. It yields the protein CASSFRGTGTYSPLHF.

The rearrangement uses TRBV18 and TRBJ2-2; D gene unclear. The CDR3 is 11 residues long. Deletions cut 6 bases from V and 6 bases from J, with 5 bases between. Germline CDR1 reads KGHSH; CDR2 reads LQKENI. The CDR3 DNA reads TGTGCCAGCTCTGCCCCCGGGGAGCTGTTTTTT. Its translation is CASSAPGELFF.

The V call is TRBV15, the J call TRBJ1-1; D unclear. The CDR3 has 15 residues. The germline gives CDR1 LNHNV, CDR2 YYDKDF (reference sequence). The V end lost 3 bases, the J end lost 1 base, and 12 bases lay between the germline ends. The chain's CDR3 is CATSSYRTENTEAFF. The CDR3 nucleotides are TGTGCCACCAGCAGCTACCGGACGGAGAACACTGAAGCTTTCTTT.

In this sample, this clone turned up once. This chain connects TRBV4-1 to TRBJ2-7, with 11 bases identical to TRBD2. Germline values: CDR1 MGHRA, CDR2 YSYEKL. The CDR3 extends over 15 amino acids. Trimming removed 1 base from V and 7 bases from J; junction bases left unmatched: 6. As DNA, the CDR3 is TGCGCCAGCAGCCAAGGACTAGCGGGACAATTGGAGCAGTACTTC. It is translated as CASSQGLAGQLEQYF.

This clone was counted only a few times. The V gene is TRBV6-1, the J gene TRBJ1-6, with a possible D match to TRBD1 (5 bases). The CDR3 is 14 residues long. V gave up 3 bases and J gave up 6 bases, with 9 bases separating them. Germline V gene sequence: CDR1 MNHNS, CDR2 SASEGT. CDR3 sequence reads: CASSDIDSNSPLHF. The CDR3 DNA sequence: TGTGCCAGCAGTGACATAGACAGTAATTCACCCCTCCACTTT.

In its sample, this clone was seen once. The V call is TRBV18, the J call TRBJ2-5, with D unresolved. Trimming took off 1 base at V and 2 bases at J, with 11 bases between the two ends. The CDR3 contains 15 residues. Germline CDR1 KGHSH, CDR2 LQKENI. This CDR3 reads CASSPRSKGQETQYF. The DNA of the CDR3 is TGTGCCAGCTCACCACGCAGCAAAGGACAAGAGACCCAGTACTTC.

The chain combines TRBV7-9 with TRBJ1-1, with D hard to call. Trimming took off 3 bases at V and 0 bases at J, with 11 bases between the two ends. Germline V lookup: CDR1 SEHNR, CDR2 FQNEAQ (reference sequence). The CDR3 totals 15 residues. CDR3: CASSFEGLMNTEAFF. The CDR3 DNA is TGTGCCAGCAGCTTTGAGGGATTAATGAACACTGAAGCTTTCTTT.

This clone was found a few times. The V and J genes are TRBV7-9 and TRBJ1-2; D call uncertain. There are 12 residues in the CDR3. V was shortened by 5 bases and J by 4 bases, with 8 bases between the two germline ends. The V gene's germline CDR1 is SEHNR and CDR2 FQNEAQ (reference sequence). The CDR3 region is CASSPEVYGYTF. For the CDR3, the DNA is TGTGCCAGCAGCCCCGAAGTCTATGGCTACACCTTC.

The V call is TRBV7-9, the J call TRBJ1-5; no reliable D call. Per the germline V gene, CDR1 is SEHNR and CDR2 is FQNEAQ (reference sequence). V lost 0 bases to trimming and J lost 7 bases, with 13 bases between them. The CDR3 has 15 residues. CDR3 in DNA: TGTGCCAGCAGCTTAGCTGGAGGGTTTGGCCAGCCCCAGCATTTT. This gives the protein CASSLAGGFGQPQHF. Combining the CDR3 with reference TRBV7-9 and TRBJ1-5 gives the whole variable domain DTGVSQNPRHKITKRGQNVTFRCDPISEHNRLYWYRQTLGQGPEFLTYFQNEAQLEKSRLLSDRFSAERPKGSFSTLEIQRTEQGDSAMYLCASSLAGGFGQPQHFGDGTRLSIL.

The rearrangement joins TRBV30 to TRBJ2-5; possibly TRBD1 for D (6 bases). The CDR3 covers 13 residues. The germline V gene encodes CDR1 GTSNPN and CDR2 SVGIG (reference sequence). V was clipped by 3 bases and J by 5 bases, with 13 bases between them. The chain's CDR3 is CAWRGQGWETQYF. The CDR3 coding sequence is TGTGCCTGGAGGGGGCAGGGGTGGGAGACCCAGTACTTC.

This clone was counted a few times. This chain links TRBV7-2 with TRBJ2-7, with 8 bases fitting TRBD2. V lost 5 bases, J lost 6 bases, and 6 bases stayed unmatched. CDR3 size: 13 residues. Germline V lookup: CDR1 SGHTA, CDR2 FQGNSA. The CDR3 spells CASSPGRVGEQYF. Written as DNA, the CDR3 is TGTGCCAGCAGCCCCGGGAGGGTGGGCGAGCAGTACTTC.

The CDR3 nucleotides read TGTGCCAGCAGCGGGGCGGAGACCCAGTACTTC. It is translated as CASSGAETQYF. V gene TRBV6-5 combines with J gene TRBJ2-5; perhaps D is TRBD1 or TRBD2 (5 bases each). The V and J ends lost 6 bases and 5 bases respectively, with 7 bases between them. From germline, CDR1 is MNHEY and CDR2 SVGAGI. The CDR3 spans 11 residues.

J is TRBJ1-1 and V is TRBV7-9; D gene unclear. Trimming left V 6 bases short and J 0 bases short, with 5 bases between. CDR3 length: 12 amino acids. Germline-derived CDR1 and CDR2 are SEHNR and FQNEAQ (reference sequence). The CDR3 coding sequence is TGTGCCAGCAGAAATTTGAACACTGAAGCTTTCTTT. It specifies CASRNLNTEAFF.

CDR3 nucleotides: TGTGCCAGTAGTATAGGCCGACAGGGTACGAACACTGAAGCTTTCTTT. Its translation is CASSIGRQGTNTEAFF. This sequence joins TRBV19 and TRBJ1-1; 7 bases match TRBD1. Losses at the gene ends were 1 base for V and 1 base for J; bases not matched to a gene: 6. The germline V gene has CDR1 LNHDA and CDR2 SQIVND (reference sequence). The CDR3 is made up of 16 amino acids.

V and J are TRBV30 and TRBJ2-3; D unclear. The CDR3 spans 13 residues. The germline gives CDR1 GTSNPN, CDR2 SVGIG (reference sequence). Between the trimmed V and J ends, which lost 2 bases and 4 bases, there was a span of 10 bases. CDR3 in DNA: TGTGCCTGGAGTTTGACCCCCTCAGATACGCAGTATTTT. The encoded protein is CAWSLTPSDTQYF.

V usage is TRBV9 and J usage is TRBJ2-5; D remains unclear. Trimming removed 3 bases at V and 4 bases at J, with 10 bases between. This CDR3 has 13 amino acids. The germline gives CDR1 SGDLS, CDR2 YYNGEE. The CDR3 here is CASSGQRGETQYF. CDR3 DNA: TGTGCCAGCAGCGGCCAACGTGGAGAGACCCAGTACTTC.

The chain recombines TRBV5-1 with TRBJ2-3; TRBD2 matches at 14 bases. The germline gives CDR1 SGHRS, CDR2 YFSETQ. The CDR3 covers 17 residues. V was pared by 4 bases and J by 3 bases, with 7 bases of the junction left unmatched. The CDR3, as DNA: TGCGCCAGCAGCCCTAGACTAGCGGGGGGGCCAACAGATACGCAGTATTTT. Its translation is CASSPRLAGGPTDTQYF.

V usage is TRBV18 and J usage is TRBJ1-1; D ambiguous. CDR3 length: 13 residues. Trimming cost V 6 bases and J 5 bases, with 13 bases left between them. Germline V CDR1 and CDR2: KGHSH, LQKENI. The CDR3 DNA reads as TGTGCCAGCTCCCCGTACGGGGAAACTGAAGCTTTCTTT. Amino acid sequence: CASSPYGETEAFF.

The V gene is TRBV5-1, the J gene TRBJ2-7; perhaps TRBD1 as D (6 bases). V lost 1 base and J lost 5, with 13 bases in between. The CDR3 has 14 residues. Germline CDR1 and CDR2: SGHRS and YFSETQ. The CDR3 sequence: CASSLRVGGHEQYF. As DNA, the CDR3 is TGCGCCAGCAGCTTGCGGGTTGGGGGCCACGAGCAGTACTTC.